The rows below give T cell receptor beta chains drawn from one sample of a study of OX40 agonist ivuxolimab in advanced cancers. Here immunoSEQ multiplex PCR was the method, and the copy in TCRdb shows in-frame clones only, minus some. Among more than 60,000 clones listed, 70% to 90% were seen once. The input for sequencing was CD4+ or CD8+ T cells sorted from blood, taken in a trial of the OX40 agonist ivuxolimab. The receptors here all came from an adult with an advanced solid tumor such as melanoma, head and neck, liver or kidney cancer. Each CDR3 is given with its conserved first and last residue. Each record gives: V gene, J gene, clone size, D gene, CDR3 DNA, CDR3 protein. The D gene is left open where the match is weak. Clone size is stated in some rows and not others, as once, few, many or a class when expanded.

V: TRBV5-1; J: TRBJ2-2; size: .; D: .; DNA: TGCGCCAGCAGCTTGGTTGACGGGGAGCTGTTTTTT; CDR3: CASSLVDGELFF
V: TRBV29-1; J: TRBJ2-3; size: .; D: TRBD2; DNA: TGCAGCCTGATCTTAGGGACTAGAACAGATACGCAGTATTTT; CDR3: CSLILGTRTDTQYF
V: TRBV7-9; J: TRBJ1-2; size: once; D: .; DNA: TGTGCCAGCAGCTTAGAATCACGCGGCTACACCTTC; CDR3: CASSLESRGYTF
V: TRBV27; J: TRBJ2-2; size: .; D: TRBD1; DNA: TGTGCCAGCAGTTTCGCAGGGGGCGCATCTCCCGGGGAGCTGTTTTTT; CDR3: CASSFAGGASPGELFF
V: TRBV4-3; J: TRBJ2-5; size: once; D: TRBD2; DNA: TGCGCCAGCAGCCAAGATCGGCTAGCGGGGTTCGGGGAGACCCAGTACTTC; CDR3: CASSQDRLAGFGETQYF
V: TRBV10-2; J: TRBJ2-1; size: .; D: TRBD2; DNA: TGCGCCACCGGGCCCCCTGGAGCGGGACTTTACAATGAGCAGTTCTTC; CDR3: CATGPPGAGLYNEQFF
V: TRBV9; J: TRBJ2-3; size: .; D: .; DNA: TGTGCCAGCAGCGTAGGGGACCACTACACAGATACGCAGTATTTT; CDR3: CASSVGDHYTDTQYF
V: TRBV15; J: TRBJ2-7; size: once; D: TRBD1; DNA: TGTGCCACCAGCAGATTAAGGGACAGGGGGCGAGGGGAGCAGTACTTC; CDR3: CATSRLRDRGRGEQYF
V: TRBV7-8; J: TRBJ2-5; size: .; D: .; DNA: TGTGCCAGCAGGGAAGGGAGCGAAGAGACCCAGTACTTC; CDR3: CASREGSEETQYF
V: TRBV4-2; J: TRBJ2-2; size: .; D: .; DNA: TGTGCCAGCAGCCAAGAAACAGGGACGAACACCGGGGAGCTGTTTTTT; CDR3: CASSQETGTNTGELFF
V: TRBV28; J: TRBJ2-7; size: .; D: TRBD2; DNA: TGTGCCAGCAGTAAACTAGCGGGAACGGCCGAGCAGTACTTC; CDR3: CASSKLAGTAEQYF
V: TRBV10-3; J: TRBJ1-4; size: few; D: .; DNA: TGTGCCATCAGTGACGACGCAGGGAAGAAACTGTTTTTT; CDR3: CAISDDAGKKLFF
V: TRBV2; J: TRBJ2-7; size: .; D: TRBD2; DNA: TGTGCCAGCAGTGGTCGGACTAGCGGGGGAAGTCCGTACTTC; CDR3: CASSGRTSGGSPYF
V: TRBV18; J: TRBJ1-5; size: .; D: TRBD1; DNA: TGTGCCAGCTCTGACAGGGACCAGCCCCAGCATTTT; CDR3: CASSDRDQPQHF
V: TRBV6-5; J: TRBJ1-4; size: .; D: .; DNA: TGTGCCAGCAGTTACTCGCCGGGGAATATCGGTGAAAAACTGTTTTTT; CDR3: CASSYSPGNIGEKLFF
V: TRBV5-1; J: TRBJ2-7; size: .; D: TRBD1; DNA: TGCGCCAGCAGCCCGGACAGGCTCTACGAGCAGTACTTC; CDR3: CASSPDRLYEQYF
V: TRBV4-1; J: TRBJ1-6; size: few; D: .; DNA: TGCGCCAGCAGTCAGGGGATTTTCCCCCTCCACTTT; CDR3: CASSQGIFPLHF